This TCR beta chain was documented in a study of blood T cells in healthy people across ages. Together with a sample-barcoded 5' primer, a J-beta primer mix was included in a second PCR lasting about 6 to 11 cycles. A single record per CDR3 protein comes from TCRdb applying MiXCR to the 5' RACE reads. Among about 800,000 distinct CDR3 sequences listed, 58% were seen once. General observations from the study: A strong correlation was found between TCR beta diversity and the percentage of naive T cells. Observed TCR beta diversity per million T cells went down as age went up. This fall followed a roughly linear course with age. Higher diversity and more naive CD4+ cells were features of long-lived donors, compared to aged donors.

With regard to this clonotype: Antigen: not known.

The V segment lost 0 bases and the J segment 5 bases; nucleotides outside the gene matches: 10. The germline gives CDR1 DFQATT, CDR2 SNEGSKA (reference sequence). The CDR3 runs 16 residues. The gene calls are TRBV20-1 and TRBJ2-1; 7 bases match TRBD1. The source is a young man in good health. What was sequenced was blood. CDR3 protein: CSARDLAGTVNNEQFF. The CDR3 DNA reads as TGCAGTGCTAGAGATCTGGCCGGGACAGTTAACAATGAGCAGTTCTTC.